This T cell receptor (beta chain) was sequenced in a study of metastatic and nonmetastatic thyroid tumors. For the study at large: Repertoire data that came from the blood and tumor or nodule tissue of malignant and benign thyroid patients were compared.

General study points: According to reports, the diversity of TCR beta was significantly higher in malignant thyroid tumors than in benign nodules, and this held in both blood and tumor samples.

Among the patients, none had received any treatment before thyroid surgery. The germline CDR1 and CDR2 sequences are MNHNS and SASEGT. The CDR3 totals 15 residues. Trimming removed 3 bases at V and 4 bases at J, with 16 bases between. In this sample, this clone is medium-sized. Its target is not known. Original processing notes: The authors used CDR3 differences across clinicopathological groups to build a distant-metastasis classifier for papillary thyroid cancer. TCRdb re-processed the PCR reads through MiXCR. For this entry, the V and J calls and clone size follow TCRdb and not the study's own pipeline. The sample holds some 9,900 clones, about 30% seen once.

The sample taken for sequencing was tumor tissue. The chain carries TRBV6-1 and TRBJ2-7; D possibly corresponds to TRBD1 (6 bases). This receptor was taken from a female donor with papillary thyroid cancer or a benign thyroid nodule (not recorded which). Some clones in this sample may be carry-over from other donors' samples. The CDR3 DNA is TGTGCCAGCAGTGACAGGCTAACAGGGATATACGAGCAGTACTTC. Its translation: CASSDRLTGIYEQYF.